The rows below give T cell receptor beta chains drawn from one sample of a study of T cell responses to AZD1222 COVID-19 vaccine. The assay was immunoSEQ multiplex PCR, and TCRdb's table has in-frame clones only and misses some. The sample lists about 77,000 clones, more than 90% occurring once. This sample comprised peripheral blood, obtained 28 days after the second AZD1222 dose. Receptors originate from an adult who received the AZD1222 COVID-19 vaccine. CDR3s include the opening cysteine and the closing phenylalanine or tryptophan. Each record gives: CDR3 protein, CDR3 DNA, clone size, D gene, V gene, J gene. D genes are given only for firm matches. Size values are once, few and many counts, or a class for expanded clones, and some rows have none.

cdr3_aa: CASSPGGMSPNTEAFF; cdr3_nt: TGTGCCAGCTCACCAGGGGGCATGAGCCCGAACACTGAAGCTTTCTTT; clone_size: .; d_call: .; v_call: TRBV18; j_call: TRBJ1-1
cdr3_aa: CASSQDRFDFSYEQYF; cdr3_nt: TGTGCCAGCAGCCAAGATCGCTTCGACTTCTCCTACGAGCAGTACTTC; clone_size: .; d_call: .; v_call: TRBV14; j_call: TRBJ2-7
cdr3_aa: CASSNSPNEQFF; cdr3_nt: TGTGCCAGCAGCAATTCGCCCAATGAGCAGTTCTTC; clone_size: .; d_call: .; v_call: TRBV21-1; j_call: TRBJ2-1
cdr3_aa: CAWSVGAGAVNTEAFF; cdr3_nt: TGTGCCTGGAGTGTAGGGGCAGGGGCAGTGAACACTGAAGCTTTCTTT; clone_size: .; d_call: .; v_call: TRBV30; j_call: TRBJ1-1
cdr3_aa: CASRGRGEYF; cdr3_nt: TGTGCCAGCAGGGGGAGAGGGGAGTACTTC; clone_size: .; d_call: .; v_call: TRBV14; j_call: TRBJ2-7
cdr3_aa: CASSIGSGTTGEQYF; cdr3_nt: TGTGCCAGTAGTATTGGCTCCGGGACAACGGGGGAGCAGTACTTC; clone_size: .; d_call: .; v_call: TRBV19; j_call: TRBJ2-7
cdr3_aa: CASSRDRGNQPQHF; cdr3_nt: TGTGCCAGCAGTCGAGACAGGGGAAATCAGCCCCAGCATTTT; clone_size: .; d_call: TRBD1; v_call: TRBV2; j_call: TRBJ1-5
cdr3_aa: CAWSRQGPDEAFF; cdr3_nt: TGTGCCTGGAGTAGGCAGGGGCCCGATGAAGCTTTCTTT; clone_size: .; d_call: .; v_call: TRBV30; j_call: TRBJ1-1
cdr3_aa: CASSQEAGGGTDTQYF; cdr3_nt: TGTGCCAGCAGCCAAGAGGCCGGAGGGGGCACAGATACGCAGTATTTT; clone_size: .; d_call: .; v_call: TRBV3-1/TRBV3-2; j_call: TRBJ2-3
cdr3_aa: CASSLDRGLTTNEKLFF; cdr3_nt: TGTGCCAGCAGCTTGGACAGGGGGCTCACAACTAATGAAAAACTGTTTTTT; clone_size: .; d_call: TRBD1; v_call: TRBV5-4; j_call: TRBJ1-4
cdr3_aa: CASSSLAGLYEQYF; cdr3_nt: TGTGCCAGCAGCTCCTTAGCGGGCCTCTACGAGCAGTACTTC; clone_size: .; d_call: TRBD2; v_call: TRBV11-1; j_call: TRBJ2-7
cdr3_aa: CASRQGQGAGGNEQFF; cdr3_nt: TGTGCCAGCAGGCAGGGACAGGGGGCGGGTGGCAATGAGCAGTTCTTC; clone_size: once; d_call: TRBD1; v_call: TRBV7-9; j_call: TRBJ2-1
cdr3_aa: CASSHPGTNGDTQYF; cdr3_nt: TGTGCCAGCAGCCACCCCGGGACTAACGGGGATACGCAGTATTTT; clone_size: .; d_call: TRBD2; v_call: TRBV4-2; j_call: TRBJ2-3
cdr3_aa: CASRKTGGGLDTQYF; cdr3_nt: TGTGCCAGCAGAAAGACCGGGGGGGGATTAGATACGCAGTATTTT; clone_size: .; d_call: TRBD2; v_call: TRBV11-2; j_call: TRBJ2-3
cdr3_aa: CASSEGVYSGNTIYF; cdr3_nt: TGTGCCAGCAGTGAAGGGGTCTACTCTGGAAACACCATATATTTT; clone_size: .; d_call: .; v_call: TRBV6-1; j_call: TRBJ1-3
cdr3_aa: CASSDSWDSTDTQYF; cdr3_nt: TGTGCCAGCAGTGACTCATGGGACAGCACAGATACGCAGTATTTT; clone_size: .; d_call: .; v_call: TRBV6-4; j_call: TRBJ2-3
cdr3_aa: CASSSPGTSGSPYYEQYF; cdr3_nt: TGTGCCAGTAGTTCACCCGGGACTAGCGGGAGCCCTTACTACGAGCAGTACTTC; clone_size: .; d_call: TRBD2; v_call: TRBV19; j_call: TRBJ2-7
cdr3_aa: CASSRSDTDTQYF; cdr3_nt: TGTGCCAGCAGTAGGTCCGACACAGATACGCAGTATTTT; clone_size: once; d_call: .; v_call: TRBV28; j_call: TRBJ2-3
cdr3_aa: CASSEGGRVDDGDTEAFF; cdr3_nt: TGTGCCAGCAGTGAAGGGGGGCGAGTGGACGACGGGGACACTGAAGCTTTCTTT; clone_size: .; d_call: .; v_call: TRBV2; j_call: TRBJ1-1
cdr3_aa: CASQNGASEAFF; cdr3_nt: TGTGCCAGCCAGAACGGGGCCTCTGAAGCTTTCTTT; clone_size: .; d_call: .; v_call: TRBV3-1/TRBV3-2; j_call: TRBJ1-1
cdr3_aa: CASSLVRDSYNEQFF; cdr3_nt: TGTGCCAGCAGCTTAGTCCGGGACTCCTACAATGAGCAGTTCTTC; clone_size: .; d_call: .; v_call: TRBV13; j_call: TRBJ2-1
cdr3_aa: CASEIGTGNQPQHF; cdr3_nt: TGTGCCAGCGAAATAGGGACAGGCAATCAGCCCCAGCATTTT; clone_size: .; d_call: TRBD1; v_call: TRBV28; j_call: TRBJ1-5
cdr3_aa: CSASRSTGDLNTIYF; cdr3_nt: TGCAGTGCTAGTCGTTCTACAGGGGACTTAAACACCATATATTTT; clone_size: .; d_call: TRBD1; v_call: TRBV20-1; j_call: TRBJ1-3
cdr3_aa: CASSLTGENTEAFF; cdr3_nt: TGTGCCAGCAGTCTAACAGGGGAGAACACTGAAGCTTTCTTT; clone_size: .; d_call: TRBD1; v_call: TRBV28; j_call: TRBJ1-1
cdr3_aa: CASSPRTGHEQYF; cdr3_nt: TGTGCCAGCAGTCCACGGACAGGCCACGAGCAGTACTTC; clone_size: .; d_call: TRBD1; v_call: TRBV12-3/TRBV12-4; j_call: TRBJ2-7
cdr3_aa: CASSDSRGTVRQGNEQFF; cdr3_nt: TGTGCCAGCAGTGACAGTCGGGGGACAGTCCGACAGGGTAATGAGCAGTTCTTC; clone_size: .; d_call: .; v_call: TRBV6-1; j_call: TRBJ2-1
cdr3_aa: CASSLEYQGKMAWNTEAFF; cdr3_nt: TGTGCCAGCAGCTTAGAATACCAGGGTAAGATGGCTTGGAACACTGAAGCTTTCTTT; clone_size: .; d_call: .; v_call: TRBV7-9; j_call: TRBJ1-1